A single sample is the source of the 6 T cell receptor beta chains below, sequenced in a study of early T cells in non-severe SARS-CoV-2 infection (dated by TCRdb to about 2021). The library came from 5' RACE. The sequencing machine was a NextSeq 500. Clones were called with MiXCR by TCRdb after fastp trimmed the public reads at Q25, and only in-frame beta chains were retained. A single entry per CDR3 protein holds the most common genes and DNA from its merged rows. The sample table contains roughly 80,000 distinct CDR3 sequences; only one count was recorded for roughly 6% of them. The ten largest clones represent 7.8% of the sample. The sequencing sample was made of whole blood. The receptors come from an adult who was a healthcare worker with PCR-confirmed SARS-CoV-2 infection or an uninfected control (not recorded which).

This clonotype was seen a few times. V is TRBV7-2 and J is TRBJ2-1; 9 bases are a match to TRBD1. The CDR3 length is 14 residues. CDR1 and CDR2 from the germline V gene are SGHTA and FQGNSA. J was trimmed by 8 bases and V by 5 bases; bases with no gene match: 7. This chain's CDR3 is CASSQGQGRDEQFF. CDR3 DNA: TGTGCCAGCAGCCAGGGACAGGGTAGGGATGAGCAGTTCTTC.

There are many counts of this clonotype. The rearrangement links TRBV7-2 to TRBJ2-7; D is perhaps TRBD1 (6 bases). Looked up from germline, CDR1 is SGHTA and CDR2 is FQGNSA. With 5 bases removed from V and 6 bases from J, the gap between germline ends came to 17 bases. CDR3 length: 14 residues. Here the CDR3 DNA reads TGTGCCAGCAGCAACCAACAGGGAAGGGGCGAGCAGTACTTC. This gives the protein CASSNQQGRGEQYF.

This clonotype was seen only once. Germline and junction disagree at one end, which may indicate a read error. V usage is TRBV6-5 and J usage is TRBJ2-7; D is uncertain. The CDR3 runs 11 residues. Germline lookup yields CDR1 MNHEY and CDR2 SVGAGI. For the CDR3, the DNA is TGTGTCAGCAGTACGGACGACGAGCAGTACTTC. Its protein is CVSSTDDEQYF.

In its sample, this clonotype was seen many times. This chain connects TRBV11-2 to TRBJ2-1; D may be TRBD1 or TRBD2 (6 bases each). The germline CDR1 and CDR2 sequences are SGHAT and FQNNGV. V lost 5 bases and J lost 10, with 21 bases in between. This CDR3 has 15 amino acids. The CDR3 region has the DNA TGTGCCAGCAGCCCCTTAGGGGGAGGCCCCAGGGAGCAGTTCTTC. Its protein is CASSPLGGGPREQFF.

The J gene is TRBJ1-1, the V gene TRBV10-3, with TRBD1 matching over 8 bases. Germline values: CDR1 ENHRY, CDR2 SYGVKD. The CDR3 runs to 12 residues. Trimming at V came to 7 bases and at J to 6 bases, leaving 4 bases not matched to a gene. The CDR3 protein is CAINQGASEAFF. The DNA of the CDR3 is TGTGCCATCAATCAGGGGGCATCTGAAGCTTTCTTT.

This rearrangement joins TRBV5-1 to TRBJ2-4; TRBD1 might be the D (6 bases). From germline, CDR1 is SGHRS and CDR2 YFSETQ. This CDR3 region has 13 residues. With 3 bases removed from V and 4 bases from J, the gap between germline ends came to 8 bases. The CDR3 reads CASSYGQKNIQYF. The CDR3 DNA sequence: TGCGCCAGCAGCTACGGACAGAAAAACATTCAGTACTTC.